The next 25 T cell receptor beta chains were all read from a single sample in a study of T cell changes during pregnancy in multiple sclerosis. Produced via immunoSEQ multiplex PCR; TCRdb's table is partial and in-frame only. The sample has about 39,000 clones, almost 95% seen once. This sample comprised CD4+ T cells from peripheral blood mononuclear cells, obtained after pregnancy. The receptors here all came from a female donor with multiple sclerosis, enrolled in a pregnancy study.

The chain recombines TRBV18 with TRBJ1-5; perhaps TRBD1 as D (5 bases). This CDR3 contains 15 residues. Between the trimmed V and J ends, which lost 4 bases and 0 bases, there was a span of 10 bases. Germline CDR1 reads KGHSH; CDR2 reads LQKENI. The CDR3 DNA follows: TGTGCCAGCTCACTAGGGGCGGATAGCAATCAGCCCCAGCATTTT. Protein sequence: CASSLGADSNQPQHF.

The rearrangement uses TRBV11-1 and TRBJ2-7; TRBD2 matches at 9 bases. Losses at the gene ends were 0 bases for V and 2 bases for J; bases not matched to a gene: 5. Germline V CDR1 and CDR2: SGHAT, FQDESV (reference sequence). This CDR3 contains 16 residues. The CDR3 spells CASSLAPSGAPYEQYF. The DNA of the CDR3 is TGTGCCAGCAGCTTAGCTCCTAGCGGGGCCCCCTACGAGCAGTACTTC.

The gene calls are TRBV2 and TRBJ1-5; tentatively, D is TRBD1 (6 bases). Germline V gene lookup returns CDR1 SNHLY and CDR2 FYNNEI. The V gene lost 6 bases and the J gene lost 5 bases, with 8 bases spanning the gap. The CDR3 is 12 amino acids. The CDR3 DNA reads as TGTGCCAGCAGGGACAGCGATCAGCCCCAGCATTTT. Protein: CASRDSDQPQHF.

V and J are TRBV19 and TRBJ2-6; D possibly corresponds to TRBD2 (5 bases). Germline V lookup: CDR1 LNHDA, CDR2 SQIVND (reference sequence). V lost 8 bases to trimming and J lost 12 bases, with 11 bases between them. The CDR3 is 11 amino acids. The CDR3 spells CASGSPSVLTF. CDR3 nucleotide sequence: TGTGCCAGTGGGAGCCCAAGCGTCCTGACTTTC.

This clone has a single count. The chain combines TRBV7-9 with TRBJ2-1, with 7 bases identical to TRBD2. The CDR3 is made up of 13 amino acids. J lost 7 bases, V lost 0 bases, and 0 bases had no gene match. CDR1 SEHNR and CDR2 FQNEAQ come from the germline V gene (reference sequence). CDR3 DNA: TGTGCCAGCAGCTTAGCCGGGGGGAATGAGCAGTTCTTC. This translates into CASSLAGGNEQFF.

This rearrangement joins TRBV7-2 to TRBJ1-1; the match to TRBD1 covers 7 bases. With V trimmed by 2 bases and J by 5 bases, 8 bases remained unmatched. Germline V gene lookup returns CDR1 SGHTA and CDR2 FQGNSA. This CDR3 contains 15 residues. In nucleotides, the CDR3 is TGTGCCAGCAGCTTAAGAACAGGGGATGTGACTGAAGCTTTCTTT. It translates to CASSLRTGDVTEAFF. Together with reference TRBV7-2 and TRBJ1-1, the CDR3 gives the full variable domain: GAGVSQSPSNKVTEKGKDVELRCDPISGHTALYWYRQSLGQGLEFLIYFQGNSAPDKSGLPSDRFSAERTGGSVSTLTIQRTQQEDSAVYLCASSLRTGDVTEAFFGQGTRLTVV.

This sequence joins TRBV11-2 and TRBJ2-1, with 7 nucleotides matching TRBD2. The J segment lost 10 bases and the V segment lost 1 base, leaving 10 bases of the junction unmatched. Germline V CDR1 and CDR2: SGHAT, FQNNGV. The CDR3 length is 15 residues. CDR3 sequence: CASSLGGGFRLEQFF. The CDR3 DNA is TGTGCCAGCAGCTTAGGGGGGGGGTTCCGACTAGAGCAGTTCTTC.

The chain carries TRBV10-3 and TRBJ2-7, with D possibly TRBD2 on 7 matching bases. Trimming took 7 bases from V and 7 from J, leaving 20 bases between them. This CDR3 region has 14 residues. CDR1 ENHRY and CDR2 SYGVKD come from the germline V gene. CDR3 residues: CAIKGGTGRGEQYF. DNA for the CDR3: TGTGCCATCAAGGGGGGGACGGGGAGGGGGGAGCAGTACTTC.

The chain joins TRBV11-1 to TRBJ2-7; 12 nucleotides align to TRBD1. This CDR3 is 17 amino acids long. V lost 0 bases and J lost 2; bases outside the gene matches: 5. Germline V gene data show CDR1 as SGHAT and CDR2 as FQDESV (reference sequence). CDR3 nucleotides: TGTGCCAGCAGCTTAGCGGGACAGGGGGCAGCGGCCTACGAGCAGTACTTC. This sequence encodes CASSLAGQGAAAYEQYF.

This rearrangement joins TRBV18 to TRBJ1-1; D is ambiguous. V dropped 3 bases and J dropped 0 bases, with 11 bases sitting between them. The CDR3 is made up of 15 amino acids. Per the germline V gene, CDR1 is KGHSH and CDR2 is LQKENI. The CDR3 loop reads CASSPPRAMNTEAFF. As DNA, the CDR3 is TGTGCCAGCTCACCCCCTAGAGCTATGAACACTGAAGCTTTCTTT.

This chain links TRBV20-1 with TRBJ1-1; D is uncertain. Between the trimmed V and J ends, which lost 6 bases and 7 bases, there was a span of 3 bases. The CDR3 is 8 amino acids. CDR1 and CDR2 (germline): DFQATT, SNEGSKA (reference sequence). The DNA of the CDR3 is TGCAGTGCCAGTGAAGCTTTCTTT. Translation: CSASEAFF.

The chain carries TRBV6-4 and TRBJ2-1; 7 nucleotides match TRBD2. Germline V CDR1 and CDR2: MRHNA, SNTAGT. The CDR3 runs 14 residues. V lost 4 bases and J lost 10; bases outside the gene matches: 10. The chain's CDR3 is CASSVSSGGSEQFF. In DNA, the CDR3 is TGTGCCAGCAGTGTTTCTAGCGGTGGATCGGAGCAGTTCTTC.

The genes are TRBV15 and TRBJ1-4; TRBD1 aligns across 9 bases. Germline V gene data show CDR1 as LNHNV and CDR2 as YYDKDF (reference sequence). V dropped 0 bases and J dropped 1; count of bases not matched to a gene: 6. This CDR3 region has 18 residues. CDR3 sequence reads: CATSRELGGQGTNEKLFF. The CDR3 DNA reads TGTGCCACCAGCAGAGAATTAGGGGGACAGGGAACTAATGAAAAACTGTTTTTT.

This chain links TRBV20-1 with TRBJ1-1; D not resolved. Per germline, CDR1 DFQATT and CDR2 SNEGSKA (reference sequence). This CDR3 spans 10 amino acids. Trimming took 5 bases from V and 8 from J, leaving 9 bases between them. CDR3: CSAPPREAFF. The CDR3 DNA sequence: TGCAGTGCTCCCCCCAGGGAAGCTTTCTTT.

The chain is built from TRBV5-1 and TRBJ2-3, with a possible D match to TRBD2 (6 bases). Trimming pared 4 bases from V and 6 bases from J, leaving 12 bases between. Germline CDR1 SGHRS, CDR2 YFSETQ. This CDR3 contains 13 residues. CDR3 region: CASSGGAGDTQYF. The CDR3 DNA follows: TGCGCCAGCAGCGGAGGGGCCGGGGATACGCAGTATTTT.

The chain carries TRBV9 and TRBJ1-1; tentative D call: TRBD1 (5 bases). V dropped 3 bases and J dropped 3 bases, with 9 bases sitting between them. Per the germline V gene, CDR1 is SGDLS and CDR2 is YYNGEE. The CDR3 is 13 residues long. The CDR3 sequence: CASSEGRDTEAFF. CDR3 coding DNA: TGTGCCAGCAGCGAGGGCAGGGACACTGAAGCTTTCTTT.

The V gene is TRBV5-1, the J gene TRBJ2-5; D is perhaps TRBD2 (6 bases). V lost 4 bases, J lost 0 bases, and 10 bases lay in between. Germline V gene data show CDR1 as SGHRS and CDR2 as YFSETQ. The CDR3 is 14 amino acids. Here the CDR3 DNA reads TGCGCCAGCAGCCGCGGCGGGGACCAAGAGACCCAGTACTTC. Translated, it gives CASSRGGDQETQYF.

CDR3 in amino acids: CASSPRYGGGPPDTQYF. The DNA of the CDR3 is TGTGCCAGCTCACCACGGTATGGGGGAGGACCCCCAGATACGCAGTATTTT. The chain combines TRBV18 with TRBJ2-3; D may be TRBD2 (6 bases). The CDR3 runs to 17 residues. V lost 1 base, J lost 4 bases, and 18 bases lay in between. Germline CDR1 is KGHSH and CDR2 is LQKENI.

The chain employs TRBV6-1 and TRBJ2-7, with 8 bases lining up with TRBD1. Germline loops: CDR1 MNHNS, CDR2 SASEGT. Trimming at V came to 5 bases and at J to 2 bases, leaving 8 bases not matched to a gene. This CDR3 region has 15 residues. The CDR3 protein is CASSLSGTGAYEQYF. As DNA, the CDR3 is TGTGCCAGCAGTCTATCCGGGACAGGAGCCTACGAGCAGTACTTC.

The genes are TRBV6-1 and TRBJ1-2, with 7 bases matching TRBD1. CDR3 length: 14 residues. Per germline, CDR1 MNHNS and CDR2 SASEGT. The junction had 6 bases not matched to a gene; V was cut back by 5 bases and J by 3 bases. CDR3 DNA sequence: TGTGCCAGCAGTTCAAGGACAGGAGACTATGGCTACACCTTC. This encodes CASSSRTGDYGYTF.

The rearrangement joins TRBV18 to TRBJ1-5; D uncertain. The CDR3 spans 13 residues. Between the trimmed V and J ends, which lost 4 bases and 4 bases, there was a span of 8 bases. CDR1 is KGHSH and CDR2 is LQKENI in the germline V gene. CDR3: CASSREQNQPQHF. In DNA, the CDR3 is TGTGCCAGCTCACGAGAGCAAAATCAGCCCCAGCATTTT.

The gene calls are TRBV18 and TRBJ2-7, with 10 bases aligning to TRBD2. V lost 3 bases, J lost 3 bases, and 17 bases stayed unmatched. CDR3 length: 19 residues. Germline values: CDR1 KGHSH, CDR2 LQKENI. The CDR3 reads CASSPHTSGAFKQNYEQYF. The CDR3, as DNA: TGTGCCAGCTCACCGCATACTAGCGGGGCCTTCAAACAAAACTACGAGCAGTACTTC.

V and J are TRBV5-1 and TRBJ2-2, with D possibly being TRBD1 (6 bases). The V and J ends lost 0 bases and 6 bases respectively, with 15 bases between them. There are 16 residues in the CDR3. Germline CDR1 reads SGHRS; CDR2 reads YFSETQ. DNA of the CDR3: TGCGCCAGCAGCTTGGACAGGGTTCCTGGGGCCGGGGAGCTGTTTTTT. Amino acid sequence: CASSLDRVPGAGELFF.

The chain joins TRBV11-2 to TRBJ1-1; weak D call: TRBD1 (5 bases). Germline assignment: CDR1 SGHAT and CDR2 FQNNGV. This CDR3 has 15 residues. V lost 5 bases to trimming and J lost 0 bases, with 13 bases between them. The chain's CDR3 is CASSAFSRVNTEAFF. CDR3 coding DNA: TGTGCCAGCAGCGCTTTTTCCAGGGTGAACACTGAAGCTTTCTTT.

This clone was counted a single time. The CDR3 region is CASSYRTGETYEQYF. CDR3 DNA sequence: TGTGCCAGCAGTTACCGGACAGGGGAAACCTACGAGCAGTACTTC. The chain carries TRBV6-5 and TRBJ2-7; 9 bases agree with TRBD1. CDR3 length: 15 residues. The germline V gene has CDR1 MNHEY and CDR2 SVGAGI. V shed 2 bases, J shed 2 bases, and the junction held 4 bases outside the gene matches.